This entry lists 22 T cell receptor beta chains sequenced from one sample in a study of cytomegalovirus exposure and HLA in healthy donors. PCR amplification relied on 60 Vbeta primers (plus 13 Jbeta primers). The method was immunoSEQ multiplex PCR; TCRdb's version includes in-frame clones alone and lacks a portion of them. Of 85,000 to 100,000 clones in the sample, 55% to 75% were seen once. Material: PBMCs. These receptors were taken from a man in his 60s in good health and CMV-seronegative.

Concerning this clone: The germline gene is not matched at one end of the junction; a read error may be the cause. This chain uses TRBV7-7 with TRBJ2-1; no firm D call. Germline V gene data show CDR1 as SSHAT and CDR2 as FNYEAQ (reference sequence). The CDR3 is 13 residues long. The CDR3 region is CASSLGSVSEQFF. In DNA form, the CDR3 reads TGTGCTAGCAGCTTAGGGTCGGTGAGTGAGCAGTTCTTC.

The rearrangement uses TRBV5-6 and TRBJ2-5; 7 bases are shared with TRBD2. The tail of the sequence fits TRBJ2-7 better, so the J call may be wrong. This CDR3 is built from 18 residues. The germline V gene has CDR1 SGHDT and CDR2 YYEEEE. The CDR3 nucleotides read TGTGCCAGCAGCTCCCCTGGGGAGCTAGCGGTTTCTGCCTACGAGCAGTACTTC. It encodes CASSSPGELAVSAYEQYF.

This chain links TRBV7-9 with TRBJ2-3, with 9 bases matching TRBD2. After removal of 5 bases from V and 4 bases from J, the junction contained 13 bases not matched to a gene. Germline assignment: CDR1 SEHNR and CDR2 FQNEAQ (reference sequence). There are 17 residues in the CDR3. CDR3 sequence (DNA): TGTGCCAGCAGCAAGCCGGGACTAGCAGGGGTCGCAGATACGCAGTATTTT. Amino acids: CASSKPGLAGVADTQYF.

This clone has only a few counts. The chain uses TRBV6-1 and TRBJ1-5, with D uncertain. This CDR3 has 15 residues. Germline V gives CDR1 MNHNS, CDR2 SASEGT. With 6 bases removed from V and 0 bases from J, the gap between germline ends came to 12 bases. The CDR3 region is CASRLIGLSNQPQHF. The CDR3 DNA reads TGTGCCAGCAGACTGATAGGACTTAGCAATCAGCCCCAGCATTTT.

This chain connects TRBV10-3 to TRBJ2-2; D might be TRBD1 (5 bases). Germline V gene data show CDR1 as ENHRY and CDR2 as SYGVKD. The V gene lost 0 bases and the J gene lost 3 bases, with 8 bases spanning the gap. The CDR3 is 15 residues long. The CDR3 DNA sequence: TGTGCCATCAGTGAGTCGGTCAGGGACACCGGGGAGCTGTTTTTT. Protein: CAISESVRDTGELFF.

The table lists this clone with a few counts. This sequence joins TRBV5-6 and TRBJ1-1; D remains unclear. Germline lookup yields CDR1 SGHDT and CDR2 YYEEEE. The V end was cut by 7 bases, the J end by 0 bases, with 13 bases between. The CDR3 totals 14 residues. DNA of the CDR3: TGTGCCAGCCAACCTGCGCCCCTGAACACTGAAGCTTTCTTT. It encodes CASQPAPLNTEAFF.

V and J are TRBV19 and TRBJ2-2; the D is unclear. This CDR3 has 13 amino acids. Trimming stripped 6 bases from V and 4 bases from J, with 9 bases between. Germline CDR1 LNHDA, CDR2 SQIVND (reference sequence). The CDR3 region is CASRTTITGELFF. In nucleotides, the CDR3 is TGTGCCAGTAGAACGACAATCACCGGGGAGCTGTTTTTT.

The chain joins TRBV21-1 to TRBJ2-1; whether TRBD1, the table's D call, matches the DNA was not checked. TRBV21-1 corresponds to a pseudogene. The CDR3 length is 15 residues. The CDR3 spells CASSLSDSPYNEQFF. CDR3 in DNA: TGTGCCAGCAGCCTCTCGGACAGCCCCTACAATGAGCAGTTCTTC.

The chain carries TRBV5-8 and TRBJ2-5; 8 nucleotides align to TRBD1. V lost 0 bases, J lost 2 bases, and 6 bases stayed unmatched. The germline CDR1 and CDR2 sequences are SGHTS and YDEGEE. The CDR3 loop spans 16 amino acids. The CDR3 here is CASSLGTGTEQETQYF. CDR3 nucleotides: TGTGCCAGCAGCTTGGGGACAGGGACGGAGCAAGAGACCCAGTACTTC.

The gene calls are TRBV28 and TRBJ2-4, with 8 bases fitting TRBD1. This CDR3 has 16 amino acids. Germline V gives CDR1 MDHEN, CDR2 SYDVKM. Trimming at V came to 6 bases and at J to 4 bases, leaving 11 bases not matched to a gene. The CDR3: CASRTRLGTGKNIQYF. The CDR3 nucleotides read TGTGCCAGCAGAACGAGACTCGGGACAGGTAAAAACATTCAGTACTTC.

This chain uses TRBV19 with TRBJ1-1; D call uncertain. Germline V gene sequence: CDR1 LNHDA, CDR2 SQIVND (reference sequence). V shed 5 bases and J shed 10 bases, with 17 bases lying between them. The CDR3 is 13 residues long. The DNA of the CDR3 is TGTGCCAGTAGTGTCACCGAAAAGGGAGGAGCTTTCTTT. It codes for CASSVTEKGGAFF.

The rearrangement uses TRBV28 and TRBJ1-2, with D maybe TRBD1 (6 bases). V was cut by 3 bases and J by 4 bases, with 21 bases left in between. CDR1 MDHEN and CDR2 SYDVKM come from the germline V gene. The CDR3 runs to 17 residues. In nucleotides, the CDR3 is TGTGCCAGCAGTTTCTACCCCAAGGGGGAGGGAGGCTATGGCTACACCTTC. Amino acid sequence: CASSFYPKGEGGYGYTF.

The CDR3, as DNA: TGCGCCAGCAGCTTGGTACAGGGCCAAGAGACCCAGTACTTC. It translates to CASSLVQGQETQYF. The genes are TRBV5-1 and TRBJ2-5; the D gene is possibly TRBD1 (6 bases). Trimming took off 0 bases at V and 1 base at J, with 7 bases between the two ends. This CDR3 spans 14 amino acids. CDR1 and CDR2 (germline): SGHRS, YFSETQ.

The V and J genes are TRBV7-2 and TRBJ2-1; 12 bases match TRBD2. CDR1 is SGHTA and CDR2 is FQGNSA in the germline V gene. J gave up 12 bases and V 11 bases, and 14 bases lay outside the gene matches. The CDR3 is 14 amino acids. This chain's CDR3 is CAGSTSGGMSLQFF. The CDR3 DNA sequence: TGTGCCGGGTCAACTAGCGGGGGGATGAGTCTGCAGTTCTTC.

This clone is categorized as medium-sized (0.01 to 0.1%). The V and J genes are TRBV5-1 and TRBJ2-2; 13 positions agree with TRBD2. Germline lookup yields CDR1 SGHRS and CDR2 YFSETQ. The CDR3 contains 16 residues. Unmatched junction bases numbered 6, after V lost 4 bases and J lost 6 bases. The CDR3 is CASSLLGLAGSGELFF. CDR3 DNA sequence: TGCGCCAGCAGCCTCTTGGGACTAGCGGGATCCGGGGAGCTGTTTTTT.

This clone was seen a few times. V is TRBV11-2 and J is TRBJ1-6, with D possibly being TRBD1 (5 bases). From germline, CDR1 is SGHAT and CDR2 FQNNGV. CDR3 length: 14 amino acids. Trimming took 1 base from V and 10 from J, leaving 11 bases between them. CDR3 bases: TGTGCCAGCAGCTTAGTGGCCAGGGCCTCACCCCTCCACTTT. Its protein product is CASSLVARASPLHF.

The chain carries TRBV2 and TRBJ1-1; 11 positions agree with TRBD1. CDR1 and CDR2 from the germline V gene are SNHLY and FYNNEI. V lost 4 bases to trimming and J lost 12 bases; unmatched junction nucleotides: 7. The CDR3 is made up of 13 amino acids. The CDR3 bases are TGTGCCAGCAGTGGGACAGGGGGCACGGGGTCTTTCTTT. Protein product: CASSGTGGTGSFF.

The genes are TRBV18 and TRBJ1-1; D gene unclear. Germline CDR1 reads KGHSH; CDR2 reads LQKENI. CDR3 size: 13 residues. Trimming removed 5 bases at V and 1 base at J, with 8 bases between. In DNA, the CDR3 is TGTGCCAGCTCAGGTGACACGAACACTGAAGCTTTCTTT. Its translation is CASSGDTNTEAFF.

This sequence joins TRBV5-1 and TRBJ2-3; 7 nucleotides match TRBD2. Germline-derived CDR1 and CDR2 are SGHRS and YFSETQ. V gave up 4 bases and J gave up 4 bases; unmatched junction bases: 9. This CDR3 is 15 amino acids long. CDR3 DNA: TGCGCCAGCAGCCTCGGGACTATCTCGGCAGATACGCAGTATTTT. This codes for CASSLGTISADTQYF.

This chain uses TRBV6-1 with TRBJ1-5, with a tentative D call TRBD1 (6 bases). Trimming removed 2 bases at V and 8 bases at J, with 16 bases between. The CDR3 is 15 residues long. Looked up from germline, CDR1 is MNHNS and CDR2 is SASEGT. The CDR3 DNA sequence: TGTGCCAGCAGTGAACTTCGGGGGGCGAGGGAGCCCCAGCATTTT. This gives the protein CASSELRGAREPQHF.

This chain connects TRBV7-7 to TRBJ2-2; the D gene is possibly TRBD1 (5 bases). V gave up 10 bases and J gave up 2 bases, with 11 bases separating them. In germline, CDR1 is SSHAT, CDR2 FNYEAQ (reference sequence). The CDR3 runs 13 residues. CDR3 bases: TGTGCCACCCAGCAGGGTAACACCGGGGAGCTGTTTTTT. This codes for CATQQGNTGELFF.

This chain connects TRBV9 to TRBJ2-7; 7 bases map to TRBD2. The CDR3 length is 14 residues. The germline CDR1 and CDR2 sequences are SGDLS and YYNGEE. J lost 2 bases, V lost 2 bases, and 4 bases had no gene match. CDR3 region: CASSVGGRAYEQYF. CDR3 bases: TGTGCCAGCAGCGTCGGTGGGAGGGCCTACGAGCAGTACTTC. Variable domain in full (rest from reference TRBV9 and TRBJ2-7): DSGVTQTPKHLITATGQRVTLRCSPRSGDLSVYWYQQSLDQGLQFLIQYYNGEERAKGNILERFSAQQFPDLHSELNLSSLELGDSALYFCASSVGGRAYEQYFGPGTRLTVT.